These 8 T cell receptor beta chains came from one sample sequenced in a study of blood T cell repertoires in COVID-19. Produced via immunoSEQ multiplex PCR; TCRdb's table is partial and in-frame only. The sample lists about 420,000 clones, about 87% seen once, with 0.7% to 1% in the top ten. Input material: peripheral blood. The origin of the receptors is a man aged 18 to 29 with COVID-19, enrolled during active disease.

DNA for the CDR3: TGTGCCAGCAGCTCCGTAAACTATAAGCAGTACTTC. It encodes CASSSVNYKQYF. The chain joins TRBV11-2 to TRBJ2-7; D is uncertain. The V end was cut by 4 bases, the J end by 8 bases, with 12 bases between. The CDR3 loop spans 12 amino acids. Germline V CDR1 and CDR2: SGHAT, FQNNGV.

This sequence joins TRBV6-5 and TRBJ1-2, with 8 bases matching TRBD1. CDR1 is MNHEY, CDR2 SVGAGI, per germline. V lost 6 bases to trimming and J lost 4 bases; unmatched junction nucleotides: 7. The CDR3 runs to 14 residues. The CDR3 DNA is TGTGCCAGCAGATACGACAGGGGCTCCTATGGCTACACCTTC. Translated, it gives CASRYDRGSYGYTF.

The V call is TRBV3-1 (or the pseudogene TRBV3-2), the J call TRBJ2-5; the match to TRBD1 covers 7 bases. V dropped 6 bases and J dropped 5; count of bases not matched to a gene: 9. CDR3 size: 14 residues. The germline CDR1 and CDR2 sequences are LGHDT and YNNKEL (reference sequence). CDR3 in amino acids: CASSWRQGGETQYF. The CDR3 DNA follows: TGTGCCAGCAGTTGGCGACAGGGCGGGGAGACCCAGTACTTC.

The chain has TRBV27 and TRBJ1-2, with 7 positions matching TRBD1. The CDR3 length is 13 residues. Germline assignment: CDR1 MNHEY and CDR2 SMNVEV (reference sequence). The V segment lost 7 bases and the J segment 4 bases; nucleotides outside the gene matches: 6. CDR3 amino acids: CASTFRQGYGYTF. The CDR3 bases are TGTGCCAGCACCTTCCGACAGGGCTATGGCTACACCTTC.

The chain combines TRBV7-9 with TRBJ2-3, with D perhaps matching TRBD2 (7 bases). The CDR3 sequence is 15 residues long. V lost 1 base and J lost 4, with 12 bases in between. CDR1 is SEHNR and CDR2 is FQNEAQ in the germline V gene (reference sequence). The CDR3 nucleotides are TGTGCCAGCAGCTTAGTCGCGGGGGCATCAGATACGCAGTATTTT. The encoded protein is CASSLVAGASDTQYF. Drawing the rest from reference TRBV7-9 and TRBJ2-3, the complete variable domain is DTGVSQNPRHKITKRGQNVTFRCDPISEHNRLYWYRQTLGQGPEFLTYFQNEAQLEKSRLLSDRFSAERPKGSFSTLEIQRTEQGDSAMYLCASSLVAGASDTQYFGPGTRLTVL.

V is TRBV5-4 and J is TRBJ2-1; 9 positions agree with TRBD1. The V segment lost 4 bases and the J segment 8 bases; nucleotides outside the gene matches: 10. Germline lookup yields CDR1 SGHNT and CDR2 YYREEE (reference sequence). This CDR3 spans 15 amino acids. The CDR3 DNA sequence: TGTGCCAGCAGCGTGGGGACAGGGATTTTTGATGAGCAGTTCTTC. Translating it yields CASSVGTGIFDEQFF.

This chain connects TRBV11-2 to TRBJ1-1, with a possible D match to TRBD1 (5 bases). Germline V gene lookup returns CDR1 SGHAT and CDR2 FQNNGV. The CDR3 has 16 residues. V was clipped by 0 bases and J by 1 base, with 12 bases between them. In DNA, the CDR3 is TGTGCCAGCAGCTTAGAAGTCGGCAGGGCGAACACTGAAGCTTTCTTT. It yields the protein CASSLEVGRANTEAFF.

The chain employs TRBV1 and TRBJ2-7; TRBD2 was called by the table and not checked on the DNA. TRBV1 is tagged as a pseudogene. The CDR3 consists of 13 residues. CDR3 residues: CTSSRGSSYEQYF. CDR3 sequence (DNA): TGCACCAGCAGCCGCGGGAGCTCCTACGAGCAGTACTTC.